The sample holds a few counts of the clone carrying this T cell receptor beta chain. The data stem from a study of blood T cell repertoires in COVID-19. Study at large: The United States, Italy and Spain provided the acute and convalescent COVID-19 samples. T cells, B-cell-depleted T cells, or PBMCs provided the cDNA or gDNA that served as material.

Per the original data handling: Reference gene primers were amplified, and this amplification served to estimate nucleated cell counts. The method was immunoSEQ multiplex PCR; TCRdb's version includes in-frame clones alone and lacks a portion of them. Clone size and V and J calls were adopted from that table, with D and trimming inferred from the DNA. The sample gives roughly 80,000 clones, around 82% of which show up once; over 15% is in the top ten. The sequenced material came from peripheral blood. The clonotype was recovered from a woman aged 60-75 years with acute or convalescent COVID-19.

The CDR3 region has the DNA TGTGCCAGCAGCTTGGAGCTAGCGGGAGTGGGCGGGGAGCTGTTTTTT. As protein: CASSLELAGVGGELFF. The rearrangement links TRBV5-4 to TRBJ2-2; 10 bases are a match to TRBD2. This CDR3 has 16 amino acids. Germline V gives CDR1 SGHNT, CDR2 YYREEE (reference sequence). With 0 bases clipped from V and 7 bases from J, the junction kept 6 bases outside the gene matches.